The rows below give T cell receptor beta chains drawn from one sample of a study of type 1 regulatory T cells. These receptors are not linked to any known antigen. TCRdb re-analysed the reads in MiXCR, keeping a single row per CDR3 protein. In the table there are about 68,000 distinct CDR3 sequences, roughly three fifths of which are singletons. The material sequenced was cultured T cells, either the whole culture or a sorted T cell fraction (not recorded which). The source is a human donor in good health. Each CDR3 is given with its conserved first and last residue. The order of the fields is V gene, clone size, D gene, J gene, CDR3 DNA, CDR3 protein. The D gene is left open where the match is weak. Some rows mark clone size as missing; the rest say once, few, many or name a class of expanded clone.

v_gene: TRBV28; abundance: few; d_gene: -; j_gene: TRBJ1-1; CDR3nt: TGTGCCAGCAGTTTCCGGGGCCGGGGAAACACTGAAGCTTTCTTT; CDR3aa: CASSFRGRGNTEAFF
v_gene: TRBV20-1; abundance: -; d_gene: -; j_gene: TRBJ2-3; CDR3nt: TGCAGTGCTAGAGGGGCTAGCACAGATACGCAGTATTTT; CDR3aa: CSARGASTDTQYF
v_gene: TRBV7-2; abundance: -; d_gene: -; j_gene: TRBJ2-3; CDR3nt: TGTGCCAGCAGCTTAAATTCGGCAGATACGCAGTATTTT; CDR3aa: CASSLNSADTQYF
v_gene: TRBV27; abundance: few; d_gene: TRBD2; j_gene: TRBJ2-7; CDR3nt: TGTGCCAGCAGTTTTCTAGCGGGAGGGCCGTACGAGCAGTACTTC; CDR3aa: CASSFLAGGPYEQYF
v_gene: TRBV9; abundance: -; d_gene: -; j_gene: TRBJ2-1; CDR3nt: TGTGCCAGCAGCGACAGAGTACAAACTGGGGAGCAGTTCTTC; CDR3aa: CASSDRVQTGEQFF
v_gene: TRBV2; abundance: -; d_gene: -; j_gene: TRBJ1-5; CDR3nt: TGTGCCAGCGGAAGAAGTGAGCCCCAGCATTTT; CDR3aa: CASGRSEPQHF
v_gene: TRBV20-1; abundance: -; d_gene: TRBD2; j_gene: TRBJ2-5; CDR3nt: TGCAGTGCTAAAACAGGGGGCCGGACTAGCGGGTCGAAATACCACCCCCAGTACTTC; CDR3aa: CSAKTGGRTSGSKYHPQYF
v_gene: TRBV6-6; abundance: -; d_gene: TRBD2; j_gene: TRBJ2-1; CDR3nt: TGTGCCAGCAGTTACTCAGGGACTAGCTGGGACAATGAGCAGTTCTTC; CDR3aa: CASSYSGTSWDNEQFF
v_gene: TRBV20-1; abundance: -; d_gene: TRBD2; j_gene: TRBJ2-7; CDR3nt: TGCAGTGCTCCCTTTGAAGCGGGAAACTACGAGCAGTACTTC; CDR3aa: CSAPFEAGNYEQYF
v_gene: TRBV4-1; abundance: medium-sized; d_gene: -; j_gene: TRBJ1-1; CDR3nt: TGCGCCAGCAGCCCCCCGGACAGCGGGGGGAACACTGAAGCTTTCTTT; CDR3aa: CASSPPDSGGNTEAFF
v_gene: TRBV4-3; abundance: few; d_gene: TRBD1; j_gene: TRBJ2-1; CDR3nt: TGCGCCAGCAGCCAAGTTGGAAGGGGGCGGGTCAATGAGCAGTTCTTC; CDR3aa: CASSQVGRGRVNEQFF
v_gene: TRBV4-2; abundance: -; d_gene: -; j_gene: TRBJ2-6; CDR3nt: TGTGCCAGCAGCCAAGAAGTCTCTGGGGCCAACGTCCTGACTTTC; CDR3aa: CASSQEVSGANVLTF
v_gene: TRBV4-1; abundance: few; d_gene: -; j_gene: TRBJ2-3; CDR3nt: TGCGCCAGCAGCCAAGAAGCGAGGACCCCAACAACGGAAGATACGCAGTATTTT; CDR3aa: CASSQEARTPTTEDTQYF
v_gene: TRBV20-1; abundance: -; d_gene: -; j_gene: TRBJ2-5; CDR3nt: TGCAGTGCTCCAGACAAGGGGACCCAGTACTTC; CDR3aa: CSAPDKGTQYF
v_gene: TRBV18; abundance: -; d_gene: -; j_gene: TRBJ2-5; CDR3nt: TGTGCCAGCTCACCCCAGGGGCAGGAGACCCAGTACTTC; CDR3aa: CASSPQGQETQYF
v_gene: TRBV20-1; abundance: -; d_gene: -; j_gene: TRBJ1-2; CDR3nt: TGCAGTGCTATAAGGGGGGGAGACTACAACTATGGCTACACCTTC; CDR3aa: CSAIRGGDYNYGYTF
v_gene: TRBV20-1; abundance: -; d_gene: -; j_gene: TRBJ2-2; CDR3nt: TGCAGTGCCACGCTTGCGGGGGCCGTCGGGGAGCTGTTTTTT; CDR3aa: CSATLAGAVGELFF
v_gene: TRBV7-2; abundance: -; d_gene: -; j_gene: TRBJ2-1; CDR3nt: TGTGCCAGCAGCTTACGGGACCGGGCCCCGTACAATGAGCAGTTCTTC; CDR3aa: CASSLRDRAPYNEQFF
v_gene: TRBV7-6; abundance: -; d_gene: -; j_gene: TRBJ2-2; CDR3nt: TGTGCCAGCAGCCCGAATAAGGGTTCCACCGGGGAGCTGTTTTTT; CDR3aa: CASSPNKGSTGELFF
v_gene: TRBV19; abundance: -; d_gene: TRBD1; j_gene: TRBJ2-2; CDR3nt: TGTGCCAGTAGTACCGACAGGGGCGACATCACCGGGGAGCTGTTTTTT; CDR3aa: CASSTDRGDITGELFF
v_gene: TRBV7-2; abundance: -; d_gene: -; j_gene: TRBJ2-1; CDR3nt: TGTGCCAGCAGCTCGGCTTTGGGGTATGAGCAGTTCTTC; CDR3aa: CASSSALGYEQFF
v_gene: TRBV11-2; abundance: -; d_gene: -; j_gene: TRBJ1-5; CDR3nt: TGTGCCAGCAGCCGGGGAGGGGGTAGCAATCAGCCCCAGCATTTT; CDR3aa: CASSRGGGSNQPQHF
v_gene: TRBV20-1; abundance: -; d_gene: -; j_gene: TRBJ2-7; CDR3nt: TGCAGTGCTAGCGGAGACGTCTACGAGCAGTACTTC; CDR3aa: CSASGDVYEQYF
v_gene: TRBV5-1; abundance: -; d_gene: -; j_gene: TRBJ2-1; CDR3nt: TGCGCCAGCGCCCCCGGGACACCCAACAATGAGCAGTTCTTC; CDR3aa: CASAPGTPNNEQFF
v_gene: TRBV7-6; abundance: -; d_gene: -; j_gene: TRBJ2-2; CDR3nt: TGTGCCAGCAGCAAAAATGAACTAGCCGCCGGGGAGCTGTTTTTT; CDR3aa: CASSKNELAAGELFF
v_gene: TRBV4-3; abundance: once; d_gene: -; j_gene: TRBJ2-7; CDR3nt: TGCGCCAGCAGCCAAGATCTCAACCCCTTAAGCGAGCAGTACTTC; CDR3aa: CASSQDLNPLSEQYF
v_gene: TRBV10-3; abundance: -; d_gene: TRBD1; j_gene: TRBJ2-3; CDR3nt: TGTGCCATCAGTAAGGGGACAGGGCCAGATACGCAGTATTTT; CDR3aa: CAISKGTGPDTQYF
v_gene: TRBV18; abundance: -; d_gene: -; j_gene: TRBJ2-1; CDR3nt: TGTGCCAGCTCACATGGACGGTCCTACAATGAGCAGTTCTTC; CDR3aa: CASSHGRSYNEQFF
v_gene: TRBV7-9; abundance: -; d_gene: -; j_gene: TRBJ1-1; CDR3nt: TGTGCCAGCAGCGAAAACACTGAAGCTTTCTTT; CDR3aa: CASSENTEAFF
v_gene: TRBV2; abundance: few; d_gene: -; j_gene: TRBJ1-2; CDR3nt: TGTGCCAGCAGCGCGAACGACAGAGCTAACTATGGCTACACCTTC; CDR3aa: CASSANDRANYGYTF
v_gene: TRBV2; abundance: -; d_gene: -; j_gene: TRBJ2-5; CDR3nt: TGTGCCAGCTCGTTTGGGGAGACCCAGTACTTC; CDR3aa: CASSFGETQYF
v_gene: TRBV7-9; abundance: -; d_gene: -; j_gene: TRBJ1-5; CDR3nt: TGTGCCAGCAGCTTAGAAGGGTATGATCAGCCCCAGCATTTT; CDR3aa: CASSLEGYDQPQHF
v_gene: TRBV3-1; abundance: -; d_gene: -; j_gene: TRBJ1-2; CDR3nt: TGTGCCAGCAGCCAACGACGAAGTGGCTACACCTTC; CDR3aa: CASSQRRSGYTF
v_gene: TRBV20-1; abundance: -; d_gene: -; j_gene: TRBJ2-1; CDR3nt: TGCAGTGCTATTGACGGGCGGCTTGGCAATGAGCAGTTCTTC; CDR3aa: CSAIDGRLGNEQFF
v_gene: TRBV28; abundance: -; d_gene: TRBD1; j_gene: TRBJ2-5; CDR3nt: TGTGCCAGCAGTCGGCTAGGACAGGTTTCTCAAGAGACCCAGTACTTC; CDR3aa: CASSRLGQVSQETQYF
v_gene: TRBV19; abundance: -; d_gene: -; j_gene: TRBJ2-3; CDR3nt: TGTGCCAGTGGCCCGGGGGAGGCTAGCACAGATACGCAGTATTTT; CDR3aa: CASGPGEASTDTQYF
v_gene: TRBV20-1; abundance: -; d_gene: TRBD2; j_gene: TRBJ2-7; CDR3nt: TGCAGTGCCCCCCTAGCGGGCGCCTACGAGCAGTACTTC; CDR3aa: CSAPLAGAYEQYF
v_gene: TRBV5-1; abundance: -; d_gene: -; j_gene: TRBJ2-3; CDR3nt: TGCGCCAGCAGCACGACACAGGGCCTAGATACGCAGTATTTT; CDR3aa: CASSTTQGLDTQYF
v_gene: TRBV28; abundance: -; d_gene: -; j_gene: TRBJ2-7; CDR3nt: TGTGCCAGCAGTTCGAGTCGGGGAGAGCAGTACTTC; CDR3aa: CASSSSRGEQYF
v_gene: TRBV20-1; abundance: once; d_gene: TRBD1; j_gene: TRBJ2-3; CDR3nt: TGCAGTGCTACCCGACAGGGGGCGCCTGGTATGCAGTATTTT; CDR3aa: CSATRQGAPGMQYF
v_gene: TRBV5-1; abundance: many; d_gene: -; j_gene: TRBJ1-2; CDR3nt: TGCGCCAGCAACGACGTGACAGGCTCGAACTATGGCTACACCTTC; CDR3aa: CASNDVTGSNYGYTF
v_gene: TRBV6-1; abundance: few; d_gene: TRBD1; j_gene: TRBJ1-5; CDR3nt: TGTGCCAGCAGGATACAGGGGTCGTACCAGCATTTT; CDR3aa: CASRIQGSYQHF
v_gene: TRBV28; abundance: -; d_gene: TRBD2; j_gene: TRBJ2-7; CDR3nt: TGTGCCAGCACCGACGGGACTAGCGGGAGGGACGAGCAGTACTTC; CDR3aa: CASTDGTSGRDEQYF
v_gene: TRBV20-1; abundance: -; d_gene: -; j_gene: TRBJ2-7; CDR3nt: TGCAGTGCTAGAAGGGATCCGGGAGCGGGCTACGAGCAGTACTTC; CDR3aa: CSARRDPGAGYEQYF
v_gene: TRBV4-1; abundance: -; d_gene: TRBD2; j_gene: TRBJ2-1; CDR3nt: TGCGCCAGCAGCCTACTAGCGGGAGGGTTCTACAATGAGCGGTTCTTC; CDR3aa: CASSLLAGGFYNERFF
v_gene: TRBV27; abundance: -; d_gene: -; j_gene: TRBJ2-2; CDR3nt: TGTGCCAGCAGTTCGTCGACGGCCTCGAACACCGGGGAGCTTTTTTTT; CDR3aa: CASSSSTASNTGELFF
v_gene: TRBV15; abundance: many; d_gene: -; j_gene: TRBJ1-6; CDR3nt: TGTGCCACCAGCAGGGATTTGACAGCGAATTCACCCCTCCACTTT; CDR3aa: CATSRDLTANSPLHF
v_gene: TRBV19; abundance: -; d_gene: -; j_gene: TRBJ2-5; CDR3nt: TGTGCCAGCAAGGACAGACATCTTCAAGAGACCCAGTACTTC; CDR3aa: CASKDRHLQETQYF
v_gene: TRBV11-2; abundance: -; d_gene: -; j_gene: TRBJ1-2; CDR3nt: TGTGCCAGCAGCCCCCTTTCATCGGGACCACGAAACTATGGCTACACCTTC; CDR3aa: CASSPLSSGPRNYGYTF
v_gene: TRBV12-3/TRBV12-4; abundance: -; d_gene: -; j_gene: TRBJ1-1; CDR3nt: TGTGCCAGCAATCCCAGCGGGAACACTGAAGCTTTCTTT; CDR3aa: CASNPSGNTEAFF
v_gene: TRBV12-3/TRBV12-4; abundance: few; d_gene: -; j_gene: TRBJ2-5; CDR3nt: TGTGCCAGCAGTCTCACCTCAGGGAGAGAGACCCAGTACTTC; CDR3aa: CASSLTSGRETQYF
v_gene: TRBV6-5; abundance: -; d_gene: TRBD1; j_gene: TRBJ2-7; CDR3nt: TGTGCCAGCAGTTGGACAGGCGTCGGGAACGAGCAGTACTTC; CDR3aa: CASSWTGVGNEQYF
v_gene: TRBV6-2/TRBV6-3; abundance: -; d_gene: -; j_gene: TRBJ1-5; CDR3nt: TGTGCCAGCATCGAGAGAGCTAGCAATCAGCCCCAGCATTTT; CDR3aa: CASIERASNQPQHF
v_gene: TRBV27; abundance: -; d_gene: -; j_gene: TRBJ2-7; CDR3nt: TGTGCCAGCAGCCCAACTCGGACAGTATACGAGCAGTACTTC; CDR3aa: CASSPTRTVYEQYF
v_gene: TRBV15; abundance: -; d_gene: -; j_gene: TRBJ1-1; CDR3nt: TGTGCCACCAGCAGAGATGCGGACATTAAGAACACTGAAGCTTTCTTT; CDR3aa: CATSRDADIKNTEAFF